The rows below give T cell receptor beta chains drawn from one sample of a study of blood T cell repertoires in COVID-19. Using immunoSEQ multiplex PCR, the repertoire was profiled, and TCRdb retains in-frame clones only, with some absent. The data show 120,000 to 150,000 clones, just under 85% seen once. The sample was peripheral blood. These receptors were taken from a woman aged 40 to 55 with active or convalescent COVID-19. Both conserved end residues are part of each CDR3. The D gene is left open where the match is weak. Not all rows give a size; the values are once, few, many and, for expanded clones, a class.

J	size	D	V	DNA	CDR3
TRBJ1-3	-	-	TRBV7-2	TGTGCCAGCAGCTACGGACAGTCCTCTGGAAACACCATATATTTT	CASSYGQSSGNTIYF
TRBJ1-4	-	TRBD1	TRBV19	TGTGCCAGTAGTCTCTGGACAGGACGAGGAAATGAAAAACTGTTTTTT	CASSLWTGRGNEKLFF
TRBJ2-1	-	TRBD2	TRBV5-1	TGCGCCAGCAGCTTGGAGACTAGCGGGAGTAGGTATGAGCAGTTCTTC	CASSLETSGSRYEQFF
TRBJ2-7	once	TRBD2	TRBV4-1	TGCGCCAGCAGCCAAGTCAGCGGGAGTTTACACGAGCAGTACTTC	CASSQVSGSLHEQYF
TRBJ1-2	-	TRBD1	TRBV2	TGTGCCAGCAGCCCGACGGGGACAGATGGCTACACCTTC	CASSPTGTDGYTF
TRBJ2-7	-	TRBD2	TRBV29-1	TGCAGCGTTGAAGAGAGCGGGGGCTACGAGCAGTACTTC	CSVEESGGYEQYF
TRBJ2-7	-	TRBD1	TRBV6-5	TGTGCCACAATGACAGGGGGCGACGAGCAGTACTTC	CATMTGGDEQYF
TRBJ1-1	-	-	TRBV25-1	TGTGCCAGCAGTTCAGGGCGTCTGAAAGCTTTCTTT	CASSSGRLKAFF
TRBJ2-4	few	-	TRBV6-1	TGTGCCAGCAGTGAAGTGGGGTCAGGGGCGGCCATTCAGTACTTC	CASSEVGSGAAIQYF
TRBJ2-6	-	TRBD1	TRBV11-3	TGTGCCAGCAGCTTAGGACAGGGTACCGGGGCCAACGTCCTGACTTTC	CASSLGQGTGANVLTF
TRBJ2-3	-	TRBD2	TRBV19	TGTGCCAGTAGTGTGCTAGCGGGCCTTAGCACAGATACGCAGTATTTT	CASSVLAGLSTDTQYF
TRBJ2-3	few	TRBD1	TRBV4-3	TGCGCCAGCAGCCAAGACGGCAGGGGGCTAACAGATACGCAGTATTTT	CASSQDGRGLTDTQYF
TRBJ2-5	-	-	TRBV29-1	TGCAGCTCCGTAGGGGCATCAGAGACCCAGTACTTC	CSSVGASETQYF
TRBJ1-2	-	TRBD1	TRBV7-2	TGTGCCAGCAGCCTAACAACCGGGACAGGCTATGGCTACACCTTC	CASSLTTGTGYGYTF
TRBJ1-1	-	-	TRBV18	TGTGCCAGCTCACCTGGGGGGACGGGCACTGAAGCTTTCTTT	CASSPGGTGTEAFF
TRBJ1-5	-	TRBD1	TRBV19	TGTGCCAGTACCTTAGAGGGACAGGGAGGCTCTTATAGCAATCAGCCCCAGCATTTT	CASTLEGQGGSYSNQPQHF
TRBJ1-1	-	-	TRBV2	TGTGCCAGCAGTGAAGAGGCCCTAGGGAGGTTGAACACTGAAGCTTTCTTT	CASSEEALGRLNTEAFF
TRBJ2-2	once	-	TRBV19	TGTGCCACCCAGGCAGGCGGGCTGAACACCGGGGAGCTGTTTTTT	CATQAGGLNTGELFF
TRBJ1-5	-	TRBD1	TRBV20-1	TGCAGTGCTAGTAGGGACAGGGGGTATCAGCCCCAGCATTTT	CSASRDRGYQPQHF
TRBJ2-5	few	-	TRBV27	TGTGCCAGCAGTTTATCATGGCAGGGAAGGGAGACCCAGTACTTC	CASSLSWQGRETQYF
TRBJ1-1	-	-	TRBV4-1	TGCGCCAGCAGCCAAGCGGGGGGGCGTCGGACTGAAGCTTTCTTT	CASSQAGGRRTEAFF
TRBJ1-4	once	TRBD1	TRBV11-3	TGTGCCAGCAGCCTAGGGACAGGCGAAAAACTGTTTTTT	CASSLGTGEKLFF
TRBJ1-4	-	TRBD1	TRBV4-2	TGTGCCAGCAGCCAAGAGTGGGGACAGGGTAATGAAAAACTGTTTTTT	CASSQEWGQGNEKLFF
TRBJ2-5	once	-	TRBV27	TGTGCCAGCGTCAGAGTACGGGGGGAGACCCAGTACTTC	CASVRVRGETQYF
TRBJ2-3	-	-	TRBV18	TGTGCCAGCTCACTCGTCGCAGGGATAGATACGCAGTATTTT	CASSLVAGIDTQYF
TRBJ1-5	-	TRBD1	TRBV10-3	TGTGCCATCAGTGGAGCCGACAGGGGCAATCAGCCCCAGCATTTT	CAISGADRGNQPQHF
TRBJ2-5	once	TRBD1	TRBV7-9	TGTGCCAGCAGCTTACACCGCCGGGACAGGGAAGAGACCCAGTACTTC	CASSLHRRDREETQYF
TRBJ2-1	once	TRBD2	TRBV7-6	TGTGCCAGCAGCTTGTTCTCTAGCGGGTCTAATGAGCAGTTCTTC	CASSLFSSGSNEQFF
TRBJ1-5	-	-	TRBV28	TGTGCCAGCAGTCCCCGGACAGATAGCAATCAGCCCCAGCATTTT	CASSPRTDSNQPQHF
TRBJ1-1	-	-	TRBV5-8	TGTGCCAGCAGCTTGCGGGTAGCTTTCTTT	CASSLRVAFF
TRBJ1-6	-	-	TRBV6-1	TGTGCCAGCAGTGAATTCGGGGATAATTCACCCCTCCACTTT	CASSEFGDNSPLHF
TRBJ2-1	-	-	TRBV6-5	TGTGCCAGCAGTTACTACAAGTACAATGAGCAGTTCTTC	CASSYYKYNEQFF
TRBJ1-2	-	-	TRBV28	TGTGCCAGCATGGAGCCCCCCGTCTATGGCTACACCTTC	CASMEPPVYGYTF
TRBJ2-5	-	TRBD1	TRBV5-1	TGCGCCAGCAGCTTGCTGGGACAGCCTGCGGAGACCCAGTACTTC	CASSLLGQPAETQYF
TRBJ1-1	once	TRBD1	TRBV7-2	TGTGCCAGCAGCTTGGACAGGGTGTGGGCTTTCTTT	CASSLDRVWAFF
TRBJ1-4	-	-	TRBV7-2	TGTGCCAGCAGCTCCGAGCGGCCTAATGAAAAACTGTTTTTT	CASSSERPNEKLFF
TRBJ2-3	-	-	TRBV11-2	TGTGCCAGCAGCTTAGGTTCGTCTTCTGACGGGGCAGATACGCAGTATTTT	CASSLGSSSDGADTQYF
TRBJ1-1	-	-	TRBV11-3	TGTGCCAGCAGCCAACAGGGTAAAGCTTTCTTT	CASSQQGKAFF
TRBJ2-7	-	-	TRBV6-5	TGTGCCATCGAGACAGGTTCCTACGAGCAGTACTTC	CAIETGSYEQYF
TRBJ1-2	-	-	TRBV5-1	TGCGCCAGCAGCTTTGGGGGGGCGCAGAACTATGGCTACACCTTC	CASSFGGAQNYGYTF
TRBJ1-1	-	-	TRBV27	TGTGCCAGCAGTTCAGGGTTGAACACTGAAGCTTTCTTT	CASSSGLNTEAFF
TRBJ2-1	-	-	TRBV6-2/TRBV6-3	TGTGCCAGCAGTTACCTAGTAGCGACGAGTGAGCAGTTCTTC	CASSYLVATSEQFF
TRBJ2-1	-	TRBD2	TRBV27	TGTGCCAGCAGTTTAACTAGCGGGTTCAACAATGAGCAGTTCTTC	CASSLTSGFNNEQFF
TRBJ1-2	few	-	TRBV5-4	TGTGCCAGCAGCTCTGACAGCTATGGCTACACCTTC	CASSSDSYGYTF
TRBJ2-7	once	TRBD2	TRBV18	TGTGCCAGCTCTCCAGGACTAGCGGGAAACAACGAGCAGTACTTC	CASSPGLAGNNEQYF
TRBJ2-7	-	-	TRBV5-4	TGTGCCAGCAGCACCGGGGAGGCCGACGAGCAGTACTTC	CASSTGEADEQYF
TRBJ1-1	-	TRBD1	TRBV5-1	TGCGCCAGCAGCGCGACAGGGAAGGGTTCGGAAGCTTTCTTT	CASSATGKGSEAFF
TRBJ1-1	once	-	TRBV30	TGTGCCTGGAGCCGACAGCTGAACACTGAAGCTTTCTTT	CAWSRQLNTEAFF
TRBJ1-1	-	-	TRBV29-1	TGCAGCGCTTATGGGGGGGCGTCTGAAGCTTTCTTT	CSAYGGASEAFF
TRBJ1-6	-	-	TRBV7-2	TGTGCCAGCAGCCTACAGAATTCACCCCTCCACTTT	CASSLQNSPLHF